Sequencing of this TCR beta chain was carried out in a study of blood T cells in healthy people across ages. Study observations and caveats: It was the long-lived donors that had more naive CD4+ cells and higher diversity than aged donors.

V gave up 1 base and J gave up 11 bases, with 14 bases separating them. CDR1 is SGHTA and CDR2 is FQGNSA in the germline V gene. This CDR3 region has 13 residues. It was with a sample-barcoded 5' primer and a J-beta primer mix that a second PCR of roughly 7 to 12 cycles was run. TCRdb itself ran the 5' RACE reads through MiXCR, one entry per CDR3 protein. Of hundreds of thousands of distinct CDR3 sequences listed, 35% to 50% were seen once; the top ten hold 25% to 35%. Each donor had around 10 milliliters of peripheral blood drawn. Turning to this clonotype: Antigen unknown.

The source of this sequence is an older man in good health. The sequenced sample consisted of blood. The V gene is TRBV7-2, the J gene TRBJ2-5; D unclear. As DNA, the CDR3 is TGTGCCAGCAGCTTAGAATACGTGAATGAGCAGTACTTC. Protein product: CASSLEYVNEQYF.